This is a list of T cell receptor beta chains from one sample in a study of cytomegalovirus exposure and HLA in healthy donors. The method was immunoSEQ multiplex PCR; TCRdb's version includes in-frame clones alone and lacks a portion of them. This sample has roughly 140,000 clones, with roughly four fifths found just once. Sequenced input: PBMCs. The receptors were sampled from a human donor in good health. Each CDR3 is given with its conserved first and last residue. A D gene is named only where the DNA matches it firmly. Where a row states a size, it is once, few, many or the class of an expanded clone; other rows omit it.

TRBJ2-7 | TRBV10-3 | . | . | CAISESDSSYEQYF | TGTGCCATCAGTGAGTCGGACAGCTCCTACGAGCAGTACTTC
TRBJ2-7 | TRBV4-1 | . | . | CASSQDGGKADEQYF | TGCGCCAGCAGCCAAGATGGCGGGAAGGCGGACGAGCAGTACTTC
TRBJ1-2 | TRBV10-3 | TRBD1 | . | CAIRETGDYGYTF | TGTGCCATCAGGGAAACAGGGGACTATGGCTACACCTTC
TRBJ2-2 | TRBV7-3 | TRBD2 | . | CASSPPGGTGELFF | TGTGCCAGCAGCCCACCGGGGGGTACCGGGGAGCTGTTTTTT
TRBJ2-1 | TRBV6-4 | . | . | CASSDWSSEYNEQFF | TGTGCCAGCAGTGACTGGTCCAGCGAGTACAATGAGCAGTTCTTC
TRBJ1-1 | TRBV18 | . | . | CASSPGQGNTEAFF | TGTGCCAGCTCACCAGGGCAGGGGAACACTGAAGCTTTCTTT
TRBJ2-7 | TRBV6-5 | . | . | CASSSNRVSYEQYF | TGTGCCAGCAGTTCAAACAGGGTGTCCTACGAGCAGTACTTC
TRBJ2-7 | TRBV7-3 | TRBD2 | . | CASSRTSGPYEQYF | TGTGCCAGCAGCAGAACTAGCGGACCCTACGAGCAGTACTTC
TRBJ2-3 | TRBV2 | . | . | CASREVAGTDTQYF | TGTGCCAGCAGGGAGGTAGCGGGCACAGATACGCAGTATTTT
TRBJ2-1 | TRBV9 | TRBD2 | once | CASSGLAKDEQFF | TGTGCCAGCAGCGGACTAGCTAAGGATGAGCAGTTCTTC
TRBJ2-4 | TRBV5-1 | TRBD1 | . | CASSLGDRGQKNIQYF | TGCGCCAGCAGCTTGGGGGACAGGGGGCAGAAAAACATTCAGTACTTC
TRBJ1-6 | TRBV2 | . | . | CATTFGQGNSPPHF | .
TRBJ2-1 | TRBV6-5 | . | few | CALWRGCKVNEQFF | TGTGCCTTATGGCGGGGTTGTAAGGTCAATGAGCAGTTCTTC
TRBJ1-1 | TRBV11-2 | . | . | CASSLVAVQKAFF | TGTGCCAGCAGCTTAGTGGCGGTGCAGAAGGCTTTCTTT
TRBJ2-7 | TRBV5-1 | TRBD2 | . | CASSLSRREGLYYEQYF | TGCGCCAGCAGCTTGTCGCGCCGGGAGGGCCTATACTACGAGCAGTACTTC
TRBJ2-7 | TRBV9 | . | . | CASSAGVGTYEQYF | TGTGCCAGCAGCGCAGGGGTCGGTACCTACGAGCAGTACTTC
TRBJ2-7 | TRBV5-1 | . | . | CASRRGSPYEQYF | TGCGCCAGCAGAAGGGGGTCACCCTACGAGCAGTACTTC
TRBJ2-7 | TRBV4-1 | . | few | CASSLELSESYEQYF | TGCGCCAGCAGCCTAGAGCTTTCTGAGTCCTACGAGCAGTACTTC
TRBJ1-3 | TRBV28 | TRBD1 | . | CASSSFLGQGADTIYF | TGTGCCAGCAGTTCCTTCCTAGGACAGGGGGCAGACACCATATATTTT
TRBJ1-6 | TRBV19 | . | . | CASSNRVNSPLHF | TGTGCCAGTTCTAACAGGGTTAATTCACCCCTCCACTTT
TRBJ2-2 | TRBV30 | TRBD2 | few | CAWSVRLAGDTGELFF | TGTGCCTGGAGTGTAAGGCTAGCGGGAGACACCGGGGAGCTGTTTTTT
TRBJ1-1 | TRBV19 | . | . | CASRLTGAMNTEAFF | TGTGCCAGTAGGCTGACAGGCGCTATGAACACTGAAGCTTTCTTT
TRBJ2-5 | TRBV6-5 | . | . | CASLRTASKETQYF | TGTGCCAGCCTGCGGACAGCTAGTAAAGAGACCCAGTACTTC
TRBJ1-4 | TRBV27 | TRBD1 | . | CASSWGQKATNEKLFF | TGTGCCAGCAGCTGGGGACAGAAAGCAACTAATGAAAAACTGTTTTTT
TRBJ2-1 | TRBV9 | TRBD2 | few | CANWGEIWDYSLSDSYNEQFF | TGTGCCAACTGGGGAGAAATATGGGACTATTCGCTTAGCGACTCCTACAATGAGCAGTTCTTC
TRBJ2-1 | TRBV5-1 | . | . | CASSPESLILDNEQFF | TGCGCCAGCAGCCCGGAGAGCCTTATACTAGACAATGAGCAGTTCTTC